This T cell receptor beta chain was profiled in a study of blood T cell repertoires in COVID-19. The V segment lost 8 bases and the J segment 7 bases; nucleotides outside the gene matches: 5. The CDR3 spans 13 residues. TCRdb's table, derived via immunoSEQ multiplex PCR, lists solely in-frame clones and lacks some. Of about 350,000 clones listed, 88% were seen once; the top ten hold 0.85% to 1.3%. The chain employs TRBV12-3 or TRBV12-4 and TRBJ1-6, with TRBD1 matching 7 bases. This clonotype was sampled from a woman aged 25-40 years who had been exposed to COVID-19. Sequenced input: PBMCs or T cells enriched from blood (not recorded which). The CDR3 DNA follows: TGTGCCAGCTCGAGACAGGGAAATTCACCCCTCCACTTT. This encodes CASSRQGNSPLHF.